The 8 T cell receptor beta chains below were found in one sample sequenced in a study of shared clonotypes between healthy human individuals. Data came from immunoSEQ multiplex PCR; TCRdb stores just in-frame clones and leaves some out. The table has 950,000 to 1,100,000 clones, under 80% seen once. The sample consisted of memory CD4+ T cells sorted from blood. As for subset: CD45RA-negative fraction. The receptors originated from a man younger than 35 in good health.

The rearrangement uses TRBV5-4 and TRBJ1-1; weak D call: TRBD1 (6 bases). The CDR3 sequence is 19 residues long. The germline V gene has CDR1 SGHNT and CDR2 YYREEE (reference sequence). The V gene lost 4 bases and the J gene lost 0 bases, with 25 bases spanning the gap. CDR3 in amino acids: CASSPTTGFILLMNTEAFF. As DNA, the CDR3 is TGTGCCAGCAGCCCTACAACAGGGTTTATCCTTCTAATGAACACTGAAGCTTTCTTT. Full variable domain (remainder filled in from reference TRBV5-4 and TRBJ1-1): ETGVTQSPTHLIKTRGQQVTLRCSSQSGHNTVSWYQQALGQGPQFIFQYYREEENGRGNFPPRFSGLQFPNYSSELNVNALELDDSALYLCASSPTTGFILLMNTEAFFGQGTRLTVV.

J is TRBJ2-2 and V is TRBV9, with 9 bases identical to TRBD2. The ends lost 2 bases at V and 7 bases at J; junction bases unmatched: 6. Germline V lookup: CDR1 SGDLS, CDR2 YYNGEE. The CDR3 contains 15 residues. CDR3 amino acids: CASSVAGLALGELFF. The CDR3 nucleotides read TGTGCCAGCAGCGTCGCGGGACTAGCTCTCGGGGAGCTGTTTTTT.

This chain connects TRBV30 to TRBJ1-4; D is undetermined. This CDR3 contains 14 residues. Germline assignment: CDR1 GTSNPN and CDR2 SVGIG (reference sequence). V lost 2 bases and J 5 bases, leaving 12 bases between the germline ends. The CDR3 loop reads CAWSRRRSNEKLFF. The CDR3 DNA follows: TGTGCCTGGAGTCGTCGGAGGTCGAATGAAAAACTGTTTTTT.

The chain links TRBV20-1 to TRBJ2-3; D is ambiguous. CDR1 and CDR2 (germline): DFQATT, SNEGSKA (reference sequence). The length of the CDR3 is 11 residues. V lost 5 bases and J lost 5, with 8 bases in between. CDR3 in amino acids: CSAFLGDTQYF. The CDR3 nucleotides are TGCAGTGCTTTCTTAGGAGATACGCAGTATTTT.

The CDR3 reads CASYRTSGIGNEQFF. The CDR3 DNA sequence: TGTGCCAGTTATCGTACTAGCGGGATAGGAAATGAGCAGTTCTTC. The chain combines TRBV6-1 with TRBJ2-1, with 10 positions matching TRBD2. This CDR3 has 15 residues. J was trimmed by 7 bases and V by 9 bases; bases with no gene match: 12. From germline, CDR1 is MNHNS and CDR2 SASEGT.

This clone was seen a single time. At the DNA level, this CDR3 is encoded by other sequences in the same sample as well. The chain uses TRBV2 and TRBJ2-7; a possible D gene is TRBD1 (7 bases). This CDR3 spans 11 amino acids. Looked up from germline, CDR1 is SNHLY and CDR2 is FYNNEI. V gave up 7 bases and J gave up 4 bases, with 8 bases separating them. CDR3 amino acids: CASTGGYEQYF. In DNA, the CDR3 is TGTGCCAGCACAGGGGGGTACGAGCAGTACTTC.

CDR3 in DNA: TGCGCCAGCAGCTTGGACAGGCTAATCCCCAGTGGGTACGAGCAGTACTTC. Its protein product is CASSLDRLIPSGYEQYF. The V gene is TRBV5-1, the J gene TRBJ2-7; D perhaps matches TRBD1 (5 bases). This CDR3 has 17 residues. The germline V and J ends were trimmed by 0 bases and 4 bases, with 20 bases remaining between them. CDR1 SGHRS and CDR2 YFSETQ come from the germline V gene.

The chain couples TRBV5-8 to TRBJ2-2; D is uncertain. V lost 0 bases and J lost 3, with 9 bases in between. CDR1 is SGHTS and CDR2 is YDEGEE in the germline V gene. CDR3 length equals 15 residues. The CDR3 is CASSLGRSHTGELFF. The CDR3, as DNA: TGTGCCAGCAGCTTGGGTCGATCTCACACCGGGGAGCTGTTTTTT. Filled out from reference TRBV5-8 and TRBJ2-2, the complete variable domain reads EAGVTQSPTHLIKTRGQQATLRCSPISGHTSVYWYQQALGLGLQFLLWYDEGEERNRGNFPPRFSGRQFPNYSSELNVNALELEDSALYLCASSLGRSHTGELFFGEGSRLTVL.